A selection of T cell receptor beta chains follows, all from one sample in a study of B cell selection in AIRE deficiency. Some clones are missing from TCRdb's copy, which holds only in-frame ones; the method was immunoSEQ multiplex PCR. The data contain under 5,500 clones, 87% of them singletons. The sequenced material came from Tregs sorted from PBMCs. The receptors here all came from a human donor with AIRE deficiency. CDR3s include the opening cysteine and the closing phenylalanine or tryptophan. A D gene is named only where the DNA matches it firmly. Size values are once, few and many counts, or a class for expanded clones, and some rows have none.

v_gene: TRBV10-3; j_gene: TRBJ1-1; abundance: NA; d_gene: TRBD1; CDR3aa: CAIRGTGGLNTEAFF; CDR3nt: TGTGCCATCAGGGGGACAGGGGGGTTGAACACTGAAGCTTTCTTT
v_gene: TRBV11-3; j_gene: TRBJ2-3; abundance: NA; d_gene: TRBD2; CDR3aa: CASSSPSSGGADTQYF; CDR3nt: TGTGCCAGCAGCTCGCCCTCTAGCGGGGGGGCGGATACGCAGTATTTT
v_gene: TRBV18; j_gene: TRBJ1-2; abundance: NA; d_gene: NA; CDR3aa: CASSPGDNYGYTF; CDR3nt: TGTGCCAGCTCACCGGGGGATAACTATGGCTACACCTTC
v_gene: TRBV19; j_gene: TRBJ1-2; abundance: NA; d_gene: TRBD1; CDR3aa: CASSTRTGPSGYTF; CDR3nt: TGTGCCAGTAGTACCCGGACAGGCCCCAGCGGCTACACCTTC
v_gene: TRBV6-5; j_gene: TRBJ2-3; abundance: once; d_gene: TRBD2; CDR3aa: CASRPPAGWRDTQYF; CDR3nt: TGTGCCAGCAGGCCCCCAGCGGGGTGGAGAGATACGCAGTATTTT
v_gene: TRBV6-6; j_gene: TRBJ1-5; abundance: NA; d_gene: TRBD1; CDR3aa: CASSYSGQGANQPQHF; CDR3nt: TGTGCCAGCAGTTACTCGGGACAGGGGGCCAATCAGCCCCAGCATTTT
v_gene: TRBV2; j_gene: TRBJ1-5; abundance: NA; d_gene: NA; CDR3aa: CASNRNSNQPQHF; CDR3nt: TGTGCCAGCAACAGGAATAGCAATCAGCCCCAGCATTTT
v_gene: TRBV7-8; j_gene: TRBJ2-7; abundance: NA; d_gene: TRBD1; CDR3aa: CASSVTGAWQYF; CDR3nt: TGTGCCAGCAGCGTGACAGGGGCATGGCAGTACTTC
v_gene: TRBV7-2; j_gene: TRBJ2-5; abundance: NA; d_gene: TRBD2; CDR3aa: CASSLYLAGEVETQYF; CDR3nt: TGTGCCAGCAGCTTATATCTAGCGGGAGAGGTGGAGACCCAGTACTTC
v_gene: TRBV18; j_gene: TRBJ2-3; abundance: NA; d_gene: NA; CDR3aa: CASSRGGTDTQYF; CDR3nt: TGTGCCAGCTCACGGGGGGGCACAGATACGCAGTATTTT
v_gene: TRBV2; j_gene: TRBJ2-5; abundance: once; d_gene: NA; CDR3aa: CASSPLGAGQETQYF; CDR3nt: TGTGCCAGCAGTCCCCTAGGTGCAGGGCAAGAGACCCAGTACTTC
v_gene: TRBV5-1; j_gene: TRBJ2-7; abundance: NA; d_gene: TRBD1; CDR3aa: CASSLGAGGDYEQYF; CDR3nt: TGCGCCAGCAGCTTGGGGGCAGGGGGCGACTACGAGCAGTACTTC
v_gene: TRBV30; j_gene: TRBJ2-3; abundance: few; d_gene: TRBD2; CDR3aa: CAWREGRGSPDTQYF; CDR3nt: TGTGCCTGGAGGGAGGGGCGGGGGTCCCCAGATACGCAGTATTTT
v_gene: TRBV19; j_gene: TRBJ1-2; abundance: NA; d_gene: NA; CDR3aa: CASSIAGISGYTF; CDR3nt: TGTGCCAGTAGTATAGCAGGGATCTCTGGCTACACCTTC
v_gene: TRBV6-1; j_gene: TRBJ2-7; abundance: few; d_gene: NA; CDR3aa: CASSEARDTYSYEQYF; CDR3nt: TGTGCCAGCAGTGAAGCCCGGGACACATACTCCTACGAGCAGTACTTC
v_gene: TRBV5-1; j_gene: TRBJ2-1; abundance: once; d_gene: TRBD2; CDR3aa: CASSLGLAGNEQFF; CDR3nt: TGCGCCAGCAGCTTGGGGCTAGCGGGGAATGAGCAGTTCTTC
v_gene: TRBV5-6; j_gene: TRBJ2-7; abundance: few; d_gene: TRBD2; CDR3aa: CASSFGTSGGAYYF; CDR3nt: TGTGCCAGCAGCTTCGGGACTAGCGGGGGGGCCTACTACTTC
v_gene: TRBV18; j_gene: TRBJ2-1; abundance: NA; d_gene: NA; CDR3aa: CASSHSPSREQFF; CDR3nt: TGTGCCAGCTCACACTCGCCTTCCCGTGAGCAGTTCTTC
v_gene: TRBV6-5; j_gene: TRBJ2-1; abundance: NA; d_gene: TRBD2; CDR3aa: CASSYGGSSYNEQFF; CDR3nt: TGTGCCAGCAGTTACGGCGGGAGCTCCTACAATGAGCAGTTCTTC
v_gene: TRBV21-1; j_gene: TRBJ2-7; abundance: NA; d_gene: NA; CDR3aa: CASGQGDEQYF; CDR3nt: TGTGCCAGCGGTCAGGGAGACGAGCAGTACTTC
v_gene: TRBV5-6; j_gene: TRBJ1-3; abundance: NA; d_gene: NA; CDR3aa: CASSLVYGNTIYF; CDR3nt: TGTGCCAGCAGCTTGGTTTACGGAAACACCATATATTTT
v_gene: TRBV4-3; j_gene: TRBJ2-5; abundance: NA; d_gene: NA; CDR3aa: CASSQGNREETQYF; CDR3nt: TGCGCCAGCAGCCAAGGAAATAGAGAAGAGACCCAGTACTTC
v_gene: TRBV18; j_gene: TRBJ2-1; abundance: once; d_gene: NA; CDR3aa: CASSLGSFNEQFF; CDR3nt: TGTGCCAGCTCCCTAGGGTCGTTCAATGAGCAGTTCTTC
v_gene: TRBV7-2; j_gene: TRBJ1-5; abundance: NA; d_gene: NA; CDR3aa: CASSLNSNQPQHF; CDR3nt: TGTGCCAGCAGTTTGAATAGCAATCAGCCCCAGCATTTT